This T cell receptor (beta chain) was captured in a study of cytomegalovirus exposure and HLA in healthy donors. General study results and limits: Other equally common chains were less clonally expanded than HLA-associated TCR beta chains, a later analysis showed.

The germline CDR1 and CDR2 sequences are SGHRS and YFSETQ. With V trimmed by 3 bases and J by 2 bases, 3 bases remained unmatched. This CDR3 has 14 residues. The PCR was carried out with 60 Vbeta primers and 13 Jbeta primers. Sequencing was performed with immunoSEQ multiplex PCR; in TCRdb, only in-frame clones are kept and a portion is missing. There are 120,000 or so clones in the sample; about 81% occur only once, and more than 7% lies in the top ten. Turning to this clone: Antigen specificity is unknown. Other DNA sequences of this sample code for an identical CDR3.

This chain links TRBV5-1 with TRBJ2-5; 8 nucleotides align to TRBD1. Sequenced: PBMCs. The TCR sequence derives from a woman in her forties or fifties in good health and CMV-seropositive. CDR3 nucleotides: TGCGCCAGCAGCTCTCAGGGGGCTCAAGAGACCCAGTACTTC. This sequence encodes CASSSQGAQETQYF.